There are many counts of the clone carrying this T cell receptor beta chain. The CDR3 covers 17 residues. From germline, CDR1 is MDHEN and CDR2 SYDVKM. V shed 2 bases, J shed 4 bases, and the junction held 11 bases outside the gene matches. Clones were read by immunoSEQ multiplex PCR, and TCRdb kept only the in-frame ones, dropping some. This sample has over 200,000 clones, with approximately 88% found just once. These data originate in a study of blood T cell repertoires in COVID-19. The rearrangement links TRBV28 to TRBJ1-3; TRBD1 aligns across 7 bases. The material sequenced was PBMCs or T cells enriched from blood (not recorded which). This receptor was identified in a woman aged 25 to 39 who had been exposed to COVID-19. The CDR3 loop reads CASSLGRLTGWGNTIYF. The CDR3 coding sequence is TGTGCCAGCAGTTTAGGTCGCCTGACAGGGTGGGGAAACACCATATATTTT.